This T cell receptor (beta chain) was captured by sequencing in a study of spatial heterogeneity in lung cancer. Study-level information: Every unique TCR and UMI combination, on average, appeared more than ten times in raw reads.

Time point specified: sample taken at primary tumor resection. TCRdb processed the 5' RACE reads anew with MiXCR; each CDR3 protein has one entry. In the table there are around 89,000 distinct CDR3 sequences, approximately 12% of which are singletons. The V gene's germline CDR1 is KGHSH and CDR2 LQKENI. This CDR3 is 14 amino acids long. V was pared by 2 bases and J by 7 bases, with 12 bases between. The sequencing here drew on PBMCs, taken at surgery. The V gene is TRBV18, the J gene TRBJ1-5, with a weak D call TRBD1 (5 bases). This sequence was found in a male donor with early-stage non-small cell lung cancer. CDR3 protein: CASSPDQGSQPQHF. As DNA, the CDR3 is TGTGCCAGCTCACCAGATCAGGGTAGCCAGCCCCAGCATTTT.